This T cell receptor (beta chain) is drawn from a study of cytomegalovirus exposure and HLA in healthy donors. Study results and limitations: Earlier analysis yielded a pattern in which most TCR beta V segments were productive about 90% or about 30% of the time. Another analysis was done later, and it associated approximately 17,000 TCR beta sequences with HLA alleles at 0.05 false discovery rate. Highly shared variants forming one cluster were likely a sequencing artifact.

CDR3 length: 15 residues. V was clipped by 4 bases and J by 1 base, with 12 bases between them. Germline-derived CDR1 and CDR2 are SGHKS and YYEKEE (reference sequence). Use of 60 Vbeta and 13 Jbeta primers characterized the PCR. TCRdb's table, derived via immunoSEQ multiplex PCR, lists solely in-frame clones and lacks some. The sample shows about 170,000 clones, roughly 80% of them seen only once. About this clone itself: Its antigen is not identified.

This TCR was sampled from a male donor in good health and CMV-seronegative. The genes are TRBV5-5 and TRBJ1-5; possibly TRBD1 for D (5 bases). Sequencing used PBMCs. CDR3 amino acids: CASSPPSGSNQPQHF. In DNA, the CDR3 is TGTGCCAGCAGCCCTCCCTCAGGGAGCAATCAGCCCCAGCATTTT.